This record covers a single T cell receptor beta chain. What it recognizes is unknown. Until DNA extraction, the samples held between roughly 1-10 million cryopreserved PBMC. The immunoSEQ assay was v3.0, run at survey level. What sequencing targeted per sample was roughly 40,000-55,000 T-cell genomes. Data came from immunoSEQ multiplex PCR; TCRdb stores just in-frame clones and leaves some out. The table includes over 10,000 clones, roughly three quarters detected once. This entry is derived from a study of long-term antiretroviral therapy in people with HIV. Study overall: Collection of the earliest samples took place about a decade ahead of the 2015 immediate-ART recommendation.

CDR3 length: 18 residues. J gave up 1 base and V 6 bases, and 14 bases lay outside the gene matches. Germline V lookup: CDR1 ENHRY, CDR2 SYGVKD. Study results and caveats: Post-ART samples showed increased diversity that remained below transplant donor control levels.

The genes are TRBV10-3 and TRBJ2-3; 9 bases are a match to TRBD2. The sample in question was unsorted PBMCs, obtained 0.5 years before starting antiretroviral therapy. The sequence came from a woman in her forties with HIV. The DNA of the CDR3 is TGTGCCATCAGCCCTAATTTGCGGGAGGGCCTAGGCACAGATACGCAGTATTTT. Protein sequence: CAISPNLREGLGTDTQYF.